What follows are 14 T cell receptor beta chains derived from one specimen sequenced in a study of Graves' ophthalmopathy and Graves' hyperthyroidism. Amplified TCR beta CDR3 regions were obtained using RNA transcripts as template. HTBI primers were employed in first-round RT-PCR, then a second-round multiplex PCR followed. MiXCR, applied by TCRdb to the multiplex PCR reads, yields one record per CDR3 protein. The profile covers 300,000 to 400,000 distinct CDR3 sequences, with about a sixth appearing a single time and roughly 2.4% taken by the ten largest. The specimen was peripheral blood. The receptors here all came from an adult woman with stable Graves' hyperthyroidism.

This clonotype has ten or more counts. The chain employs TRBV12-3 or TRBV12-4 and TRBJ1-2; 7 bases align to TRBD1. The ends lost 2 bases at V and 6 bases at J; junction bases unmatched: 3. The CDR3 is 13 residues long. CDR3: CASSLRGGDGYTF. DNA of the CDR3: TGTGCCAGCAGTTTAAGAGGGGGCGATGGCTACACCTTC.

This clonotype was observed at least ten times. This chain connects TRBV2 to TRBJ2-7; 7 nucleotides line up with TRBD2. CDR1 SNHLY and CDR2 FYNNEI come from the germline V gene. V trimming: 4 bases; J trimming: 9 bases; junction bases outside the gene matches: 15. The CDR3 runs 15 residues. In DNA form, the CDR3 reads TGTGCCAGCAGTGTTCAGCGGGACCTACCCGCCGGGCAGTACTTC. It codes for CASSVQRDLPAGQYF. The complete variable domain, with remaining parts taken from reference TRBV2 and TRBJ2-7, reads EPEVTQTPSHQVTQMGQEVILRCVPISNHLYFYWYRQILGQKVEFLVSFYNNEISEKSEIFDDQFSVERPDGSNFTLKIRSTKLEDSAMYFCASSVQRDLPAGQYFGPGTRLTVT.

This clonotype showed up many times. The V gene is TRBV30, the J gene TRBJ1-2; 8 nucleotides agree with TRBD1. Trimming cost V 2 bases and J 6 bases; bases outside gene matches: 8. The CDR3 contains 14 residues. Looked up from germline, CDR1 is GTSNPN and CDR2 is SVGIG (reference sequence). The CDR3 bases are TGTGCCTGGAGTCCGACAGGGGTTCGAGATGGCTACACCTTC. As protein: CAWSPTGVRDGYTF.

A word on this clonotype: With a much larger clone just one base away, this may be a read error. The conserved final phenylalanine or tryptophan is absent from the CDR3, which likely points to a read error. The chain combines TRBV19 with TRBJ1-5; D gene unclear. The V and J ends lost 3 bases and 0 bases respectively, with 6 bases between them. CDR1 and CDR2 (germline): LNHDA, SQIVND (reference sequence). The CDR3 totals 14 residues. For the CDR3, the DNA is TGTGCCAGTAGTATGTTGGTTAGCAATCAGCCCCAGCATGTT. This translates into CASSMLVSNQPQHV.

This clonotype was counted many times. This chain connects TRBV27 to TRBJ2-5; 8 bases match TRBD1. Trimming cost V 5 bases and J 4 bases; bases outside gene matches: 6. The CDR3 sequence is 14 residues long. Germline V lookup: CDR1 MNHEY, CDR2 SMNVEV (reference sequence). The CDR3 nucleotides read TGTGCCAGCAGTCCGCGGGACAGGATAGAGACCCAGTACTTC. Encoded protein: CASSPRDRIETQYF.

There are many counts of this clonotype. The chain couples TRBV15 to TRBJ2-7, with TRBD2 matching 14 bases. This CDR3 region has 17 residues. V shed 1 base and J 6 bases; nucleotides not matched to a gene: 8. CDR1 is LNHNV and CDR2 is YYDKDF in the germline V gene (reference sequence). CDR3 protein: CATSRGRGLAGVGEQYF. The CDR3 DNA reads TGTGCCACCAGCAGAGGGAGGGGACTAGCGGGAGTCGGCGAGCAGTACTTC. The full variable domain, rest sourced from reference TRBV15 and TRBJ2-7, is DAMVIQNPRYQVTQFGKPVTLSCSQTLNHNVMYWYQQKSSQAPKLLFHYYDKDFNNEADTPDNFQSRRPNTSFCFLDIRSPGLGDTAMYLCATSRGRGLAGVGEQYFGPGTRLTVT.

This clonotype was seen only a few times. One base away lies a much larger clone, so this may be a sequencing read error. The CDR3 sequence: CASSRRDRGGYTF. Here the CDR3 DNA reads TGCGCCAGCAGCCGTCGGGACAGGGGCGGCTACACCTTC. V usage is TRBV5-1 and J usage is TRBJ1-2, with 10 bases matching TRBD1. The CDR3 is 13 amino acids. Trimming removed 4 bases from V and 8 bases from J; junction bases left unmatched: 5. From germline, CDR1 is SGHRS and CDR2 YFSETQ.

As to this clonotype: At one of its ends the junction is not consistent with the germline gene, which may arise from a read error. The chain carries TRBV12-3 or TRBV12-4 and TRBJ2-4, with TRBD1 matching over 9 bases. This CDR3 spans 11 amino acids. CDR3 amino acids: CASRRGQGGVF. The CDR3 DNA reads TGTGCCAGCAGACGGGGACAGGGCGGGGTCTTC.

Regarding this clonotype: A much larger clone differs by one base, so this may be a read error. The conserved phenylalanine or tryptophan normally closing the CDR3 is absent here, so this likely arose from a read error. This chain links TRBV18 with TRBJ2-5; D may be TRBD1 (5 bases). CDR1 and CDR2 from the germline V gene are KGHSH and LQKENI. V lost 5 bases to trimming and J lost 2 bases, with 6 bases between them. The CDR3 consists of 12 residues. In DNA form, the CDR3 reads TGTGCCAGCTCAACAGGACAAGAGACCCAGTACCTC. Translating gives CASSTGQETQYL.

At least ten counts were recorded for this clonotype. The chain carries TRBV4-2 and TRBJ2-5, with TRBD2 as a possible D gene (6 bases). Germline V gives CDR1 LGHNA, CDR2 YNFKEQ. This CDR3 spans 14 amino acids. The V and J ends lost 0 bases and 4 bases respectively, with 9 bases between them. CDR3 amino acids: CASSQEEGRETQYF. Here the CDR3 DNA reads TGTGCCAGCAGCCAAGAGGAGGGGCGAGAGACCCAGTACTTC.

This clonotype showed up just a few times. The chain employs TRBV6-1 and TRBJ1-1; D is undetermined. V was cut by 5 bases and J by 0 bases, with 10 bases left in between. In germline, CDR1 is MNHNS, CDR2 SASEGT. The CDR3 runs 14 residues. The CDR3 loop reads CASSTLVMNTEAFF. CDR3 bases: TGTGCCAGCAGTACACTGGTAATGAACACTGAAGCTTTCTTT.

The chain carries TRBV6-5 and TRBJ2-2; D is tentatively TRBD1 or TRBD2 (6 bases each). In germline, CDR1 is MNHEY, CDR2 SVGAGI. Deletions cut 1 base from V and 4 bases from J, with 13 bases between. This CDR3 contains 16 residues. In DNA, the CDR3 is TGTGCCAGCAGTTACTACAGGGCGCGGGGCACCGGGGAGCTGTTTTTT. Encoded protein: CASSYYRARGTGELFF.

This clonotype has ten or more counts. The chain carries TRBV28 and TRBJ2-7, with TRBD2 matching 10 bases. Germline CDR1 MDHEN, CDR2 SYDVKM. The CDR3 is 14 residues long. V shed 7 bases and J 4 bases; nucleotides not matched to a gene: 7. The CDR3: CASTWVAGGYEQYF. CDR3 in DNA: TGTGCCAGCACTTGGGTAGCGGGAGGATACGAGCAGTACTTC.

This clonotype was seen ten or more times. V gene TRBV15 combines with J gene TRBJ2-5, with TRBD2 matching over 11 bases. Trimming took 5 bases from V and 5 from J; bases not matched to a gene: 10. The length of the CDR3 is 16 residues. Germline lookup yields CDR1 LNHNV and CDR2 YYDKDF (reference sequence). The CDR3 sequence: CATSRSGTSGRETQYF. Written as DNA, the CDR3 is TGTGCCACCAGCCGGTCCGGGACTAGCGGACGGGAGACCCAGTACTTC.